This T cell receptor beta chain was sequenced for a study of shared clonotypes between healthy human individuals. Study-level findings and limits: Clonotype sharing among donors, it was expected, would be affected by sequencing depth.

On this clone itself: No antigen is known for it.

Ten immunoSEQ deep assay plates were used to sequence the DNA of unsorted PBMCs. The table came from immunoSEQ multiplex PCR; TCRdb's copy has only in-frame clones and leaves some out. The table shows 450,000 or so clones, with 75% to 80% occurring only once. Unsorted samples used 85 million to 90 million PBMCs for genomic DNA. The source of this sequence is a woman in her forties in good health. Some clones in this sample may be carry-over from other donors' samples. Sequenced sample: PBMCs.

The CDR3 is CAIRPSSAGQETQYF. CDR3 in DNA: TGTGCCATACGTCCTTCTAGCGCCGGGCAAGAGACCCAGTACTTC. This chain connects TRBV10-3 to TRBJ2-5; maybe TRBD2 (6 bases). Germline lookup yields CDR1 ENHRY and CDR2 SYGVKD. The CDR3 has 15 amino acids. Deletions cut 9 bases from V and 2 bases from J, with 19 bases between.